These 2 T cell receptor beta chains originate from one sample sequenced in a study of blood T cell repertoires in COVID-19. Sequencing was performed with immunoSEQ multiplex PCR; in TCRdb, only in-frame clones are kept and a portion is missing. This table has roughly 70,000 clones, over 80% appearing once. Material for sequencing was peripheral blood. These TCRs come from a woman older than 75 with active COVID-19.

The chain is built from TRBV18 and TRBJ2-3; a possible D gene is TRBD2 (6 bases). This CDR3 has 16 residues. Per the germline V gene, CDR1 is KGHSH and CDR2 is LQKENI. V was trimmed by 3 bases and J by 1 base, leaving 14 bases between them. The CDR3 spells CASSPPTSSGTDTQYF. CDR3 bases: TGTGCCAGCTCACCTCCGACTAGTTCGGGCACAGATACGCAGTATTTT.

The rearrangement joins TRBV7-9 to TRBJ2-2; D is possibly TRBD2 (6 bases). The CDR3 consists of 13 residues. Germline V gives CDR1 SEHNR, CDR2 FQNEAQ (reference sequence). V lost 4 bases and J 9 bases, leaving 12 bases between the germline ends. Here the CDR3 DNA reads TGTGCCAGCAGCTCTGGCGGGGTTAGGGAGCTGTTTTTT. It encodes CASSSGGVRELFF.